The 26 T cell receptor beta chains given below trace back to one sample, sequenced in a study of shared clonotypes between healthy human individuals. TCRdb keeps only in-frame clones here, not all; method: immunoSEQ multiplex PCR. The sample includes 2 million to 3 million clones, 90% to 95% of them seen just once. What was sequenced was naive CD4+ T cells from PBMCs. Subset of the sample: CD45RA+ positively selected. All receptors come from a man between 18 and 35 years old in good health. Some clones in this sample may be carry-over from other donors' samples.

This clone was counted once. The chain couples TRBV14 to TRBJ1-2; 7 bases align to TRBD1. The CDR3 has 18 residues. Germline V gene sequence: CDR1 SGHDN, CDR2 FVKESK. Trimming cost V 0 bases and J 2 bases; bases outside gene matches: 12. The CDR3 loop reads CASSQDYGGGLLNYGYTF. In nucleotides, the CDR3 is TGTGCCAGCAGCCAAGATTATGGAGGGGGCCTTCTCAACTATGGCTACACCTTC. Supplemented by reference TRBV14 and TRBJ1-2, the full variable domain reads EAGVTQFPSHSVIEKGQTVTLRCDPISGHDNLYWYRRVMGKEIKFLLHFVKESKQDESGMPNNRFLAERTGGTYSTLKVQPAELEDSGVYFCASSQDYGGGLLNYGYTFGSGTRLTVV.

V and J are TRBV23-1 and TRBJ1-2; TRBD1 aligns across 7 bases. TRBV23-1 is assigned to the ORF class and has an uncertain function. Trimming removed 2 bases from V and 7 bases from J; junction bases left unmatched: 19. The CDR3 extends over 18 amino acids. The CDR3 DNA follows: TGCGCCAGCAGTCAACCCCCTCGACAGGGAAGGACCTTCGGTGGCTACACCTTC. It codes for CASSQPPRQGRTFGGYTF.

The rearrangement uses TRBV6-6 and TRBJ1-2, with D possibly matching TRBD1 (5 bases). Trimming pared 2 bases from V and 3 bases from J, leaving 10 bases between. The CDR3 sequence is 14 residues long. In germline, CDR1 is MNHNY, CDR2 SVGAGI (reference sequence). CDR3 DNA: TGTGCCAGCAGTTACATAGGGACCGACTATGGCTACACCTTC. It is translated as CASSYIGTDYGYTF.

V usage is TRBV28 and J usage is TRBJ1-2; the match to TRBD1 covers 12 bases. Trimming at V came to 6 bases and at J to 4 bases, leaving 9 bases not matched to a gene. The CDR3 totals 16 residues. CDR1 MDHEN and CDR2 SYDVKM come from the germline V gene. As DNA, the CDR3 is TGTGCCAGCAGGCAAACCGGGACAGGGGGCCGCTATGGCTACACCTTC. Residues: CASRQTGTGGRYGYTF.

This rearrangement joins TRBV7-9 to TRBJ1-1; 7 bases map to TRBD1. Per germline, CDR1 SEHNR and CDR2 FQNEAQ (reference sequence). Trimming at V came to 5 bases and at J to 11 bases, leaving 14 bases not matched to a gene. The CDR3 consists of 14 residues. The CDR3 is CASSLGTAGDWAFF. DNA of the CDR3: TGTGCCAGCAGCCTCGGGACAGCGGGTGATTGGGCTTTCTTT.

The CDR3 sequence: CASSMGREGLYEQYF. The CDR3 nucleotides read TGTGCCAGTAGTATGGGGCGGGAGGGCCTCTACGAGCAGTACTTC. The chain couples TRBV19 to TRBJ2-7; 9 bases agree with TRBD2. The CDR3 sequence is 15 residues long. Per germline, CDR1 LNHDA and CDR2 SQIVND (reference sequence). The J segment lost 3 bases and the V segment lost 3 bases, leaving 6 bases of the junction unmatched.

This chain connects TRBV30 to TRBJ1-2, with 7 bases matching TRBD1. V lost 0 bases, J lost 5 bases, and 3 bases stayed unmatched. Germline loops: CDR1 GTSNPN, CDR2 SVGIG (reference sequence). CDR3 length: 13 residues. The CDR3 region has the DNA TGTGCCTGGAGTGTACAACAGGGGTATGGCTACACCTTC. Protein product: CAWSVQQGYGYTF.

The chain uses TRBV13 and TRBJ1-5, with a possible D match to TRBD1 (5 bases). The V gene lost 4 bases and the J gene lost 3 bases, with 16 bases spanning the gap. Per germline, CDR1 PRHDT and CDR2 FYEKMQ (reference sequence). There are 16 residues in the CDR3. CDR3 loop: CASSSTRDGFNQPQHF. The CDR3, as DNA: TGTGCCAGCAGCTCCACCCGGGACGGATTCAATCAGCCCCAGCATTTT.

The CDR3 loop reads CASSGGQETQYF. The CDR3 nucleotides read TGTGCCAGTAGTGGGGGGCAAGAGACCCAGTACTTC. The chain has TRBV19 and TRBJ2-5; tentative D call: TRBD2 (6 bases). Germline assignment: CDR1 LNHDA and CDR2 SQIVND (reference sequence). The CDR3 is made up of 12 amino acids. Trimming took 5 bases from V and 2 from J, leaving 6 bases between them.

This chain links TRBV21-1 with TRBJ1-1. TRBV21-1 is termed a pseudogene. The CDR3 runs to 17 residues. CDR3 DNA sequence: TGTGCCAGCAGCAAAGAAGTCGGCAGAGGGAGGAACACTGAAGCTTTCTTT. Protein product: CASSKEVGRGRNTEAFF.

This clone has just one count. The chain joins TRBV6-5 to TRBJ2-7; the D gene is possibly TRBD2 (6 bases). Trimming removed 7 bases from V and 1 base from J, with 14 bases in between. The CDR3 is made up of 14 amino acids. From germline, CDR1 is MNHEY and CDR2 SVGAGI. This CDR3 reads CASMAVAGSYEQYF. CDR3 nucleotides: TGTGCCAGCATGGCTGTGGCGGGATCCTACGAGCAGTACTTC.

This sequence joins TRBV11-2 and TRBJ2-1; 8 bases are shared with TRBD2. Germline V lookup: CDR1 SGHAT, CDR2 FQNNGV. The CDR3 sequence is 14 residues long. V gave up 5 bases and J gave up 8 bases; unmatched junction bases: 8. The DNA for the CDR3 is TGTGCCAGCAGCGTTAGCGGGATCGAGGATGAGCAGTTCTTC. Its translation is CASSVSGIEDEQFF.

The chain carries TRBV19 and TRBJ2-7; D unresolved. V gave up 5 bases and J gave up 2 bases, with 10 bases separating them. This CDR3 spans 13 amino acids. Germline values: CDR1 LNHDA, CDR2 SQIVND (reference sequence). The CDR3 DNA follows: TGTGCCAGTAGTTCCCTCGGGCCCTACGAGCAGTACTTC. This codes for CASSSLGPYEQYF.

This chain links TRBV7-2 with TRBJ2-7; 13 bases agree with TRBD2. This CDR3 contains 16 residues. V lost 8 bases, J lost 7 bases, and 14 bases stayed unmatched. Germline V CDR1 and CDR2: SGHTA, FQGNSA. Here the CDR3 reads CASGWTGTSGTREQYF. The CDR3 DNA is TGTGCCAGCGGATGGACCGGGACTAGCGGGACGAGGGAGCAGTACTTC.

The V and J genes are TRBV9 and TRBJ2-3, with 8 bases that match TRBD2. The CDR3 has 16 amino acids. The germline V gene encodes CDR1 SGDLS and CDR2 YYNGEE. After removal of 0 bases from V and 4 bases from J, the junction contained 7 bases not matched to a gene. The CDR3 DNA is TGTGCCAGCAGCGTAGACAGCGGGAGTTTCCCAGATACGCAGTATTTT. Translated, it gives CASSVDSGSFPDTQYF.

CDR3 amino acids: CASSFTRGGRNEQYF. CDR3 DNA sequence: TGTGCCAGCAGTTTCACTCGGGGGGGGAGAAACGAGCAGTACTTC. J is TRBJ2-7 and V is TRBV27, with TRBD2 matching over 8 bases. Germline V CDR1 and CDR2: MNHEY, SMNVEV (reference sequence). The CDR3 runs to 15 residues. J was trimmed by 5 bases and V by 3 bases; bases with no gene match: 9.

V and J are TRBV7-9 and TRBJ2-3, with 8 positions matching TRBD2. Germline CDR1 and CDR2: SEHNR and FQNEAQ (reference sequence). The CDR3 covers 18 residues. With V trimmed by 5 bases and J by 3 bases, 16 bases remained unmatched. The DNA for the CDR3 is TGTGCCAGCAGCCGTCGTCCCCTACTAGCGGACTTAACAGATACGCAGTATTTT. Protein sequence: CASSRRPLLADLTDTQYF.

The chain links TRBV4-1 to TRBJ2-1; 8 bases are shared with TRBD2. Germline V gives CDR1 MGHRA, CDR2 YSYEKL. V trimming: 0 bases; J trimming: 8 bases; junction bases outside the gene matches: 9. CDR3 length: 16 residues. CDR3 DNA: TGCGCCAGCAGCCAAGAGCGCGGGAGGTCGTCCGATGAGCAGTTCTTC. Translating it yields CASSQERGRSSDEQFF.

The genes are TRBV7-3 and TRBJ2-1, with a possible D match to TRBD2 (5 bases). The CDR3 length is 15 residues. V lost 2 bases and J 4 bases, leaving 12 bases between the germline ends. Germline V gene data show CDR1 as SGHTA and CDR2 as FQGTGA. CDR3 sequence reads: CASSLYSGRYNEQFF. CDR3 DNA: TGTGCCAGCAGCTTATATTCGGGAAGGTACAATGAGCAGTTCTTC.

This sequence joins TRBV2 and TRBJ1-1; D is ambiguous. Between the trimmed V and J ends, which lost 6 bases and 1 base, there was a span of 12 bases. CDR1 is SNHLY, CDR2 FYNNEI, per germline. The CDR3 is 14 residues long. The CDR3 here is CASREDQRNTEAFF. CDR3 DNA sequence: TGTGCCAGCAGAGAGGACCAACGGAACACTGAAGCTTTCTTT.

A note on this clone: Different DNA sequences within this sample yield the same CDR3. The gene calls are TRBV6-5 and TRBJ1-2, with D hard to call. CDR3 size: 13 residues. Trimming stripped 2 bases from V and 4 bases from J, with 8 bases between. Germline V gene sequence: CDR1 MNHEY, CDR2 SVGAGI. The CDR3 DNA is TGTGCCAGCAGTTACCGGGGAGGCTATGGCTACACCTTC. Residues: CASSYRGGYGYTF.

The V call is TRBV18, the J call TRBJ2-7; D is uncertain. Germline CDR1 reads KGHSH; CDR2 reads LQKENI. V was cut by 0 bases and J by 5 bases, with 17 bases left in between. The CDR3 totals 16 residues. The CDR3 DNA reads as TGTGCCAGCTCACCACCCGGGTCGTCTAGGTACGACGAGCAGTACTTC. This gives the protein CASSPPGSSRYDEQYF.

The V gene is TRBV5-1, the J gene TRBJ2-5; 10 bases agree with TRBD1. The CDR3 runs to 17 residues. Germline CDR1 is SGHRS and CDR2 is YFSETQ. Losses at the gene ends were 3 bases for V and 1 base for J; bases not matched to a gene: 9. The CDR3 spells CASSSTPGTGAQETQYF. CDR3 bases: TGCGCCAGCAGCTCAACCCCTGGGACAGGGGCCCAAGAGACCCAGTACTTC.

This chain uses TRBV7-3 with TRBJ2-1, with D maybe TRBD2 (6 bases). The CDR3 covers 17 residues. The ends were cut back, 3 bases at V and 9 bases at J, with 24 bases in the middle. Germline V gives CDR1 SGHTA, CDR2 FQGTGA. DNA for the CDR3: TGTGCCAGCAGCTTCAGAGGAGGGGAGATACAATCGGGTGAGCAGTTCTTC. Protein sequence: CASSFRGGEIQSGEQFF.

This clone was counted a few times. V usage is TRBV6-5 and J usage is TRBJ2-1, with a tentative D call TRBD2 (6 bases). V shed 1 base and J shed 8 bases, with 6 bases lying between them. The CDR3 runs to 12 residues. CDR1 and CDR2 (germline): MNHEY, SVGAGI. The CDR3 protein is CASSYWGDEQFF. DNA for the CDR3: TGTGCCAGCAGTTACTGGGGGGATGAGCAGTTCTTC.

CDR3 in amino acids: CASSSNRNYGYTF. CDR3 sequence (DNA): TGTGCCAGCAGCTCCAACCGTAACTATGGCTACACCTTC. The V and J genes are TRBV5-4 and TRBJ1-2; D is uncertain. V was clipped by 3 bases and J by 1 base, with 7 bases between them. The CDR3 totals 13 residues. The germline V gene has CDR1 SGHNT and CDR2 YYREEE (reference sequence).